The 8 T cell receptor beta chains given below trace back to one sample, sequenced in a study of a mutant IDH1 vaccine in newly diagnosed glioma. The repertoire was sequenced with immunoSEQ multiplex PCR; TCRdb's copy has only in-frame clones and lacks some. The sample comprises tens of thousands of clones, 70% to 90% of which are singletons, and roughly 4% rests with the top ten. No antigens are known for them. Noted time point: week 23, last vaccination. The study gave 300 ug of mutant IDH1 20-mer peptide per vaccine dose, with topical imiquimod. Sequences were derived from PBMCs, sampled from a glioma patient whose treatment included an IDH1 peptide vaccine. The source is a man aged 25-45 years with glioma.

The rearrangement joins TRBV9 to TRBJ1-6; D perhaps matches TRBD1 (6 bases). The CDR3 runs 14 residues. Trimming took off 4 bases at V and 6 bases at J, with 11 bases between the two ends. Per the germline V gene, CDR1 is SGDLS and CDR2 is YYNGEE. In nucleotides, the CDR3 is TGTGCCAGCAGCTTGGACAGTCCTAATTCACCCCTCCACTTT. Protein product: CASSLDSPNSPLHF.

CDR3 residues: CASSLIGPTGREQFF. The CDR3 DNA is TGTGCCAGCAGCTTAATCGGCCCGACAGGTCGAGAGCAGTTCTTC. This chain links TRBV7-9 with TRBJ2-1; a weak D match, TRBD1 (6 bases). This CDR3 is built from 15 residues. CDR1 is SEHNR and CDR2 is FQNEAQ in the germline V gene (reference sequence). Trimming shortened V by 2 bases and J by 10 bases, and 18 bases separated the two germline ends.

V is TRBV7-9 and J is TRBJ1-1; possible D gene TRBD1, 6 bases. The V end lost 3 bases, the J end lost 5 bases, and 16 bases lay between the germline ends. Germline V gene sequence: CDR1 SEHNR, CDR2 FQNEAQ (reference sequence). The CDR3 runs to 15 residues. As DNA, the CDR3 is TGTGCCAGCAGCTTTTCATACGGACAGAGGACTGAAGCTTTCTTT. It translates to CASSFSYGQRTEAFF.

The V call is TRBV18, the J call TRBJ2-7, with TRBD1 as a possible D gene (6 bases). The CDR3 loop spans 15 amino acids. V lost 4 bases to trimming and J lost 2 bases, with 15 bases between them. Germline CDR1 is KGHSH and CDR2 is LQKENI. The CDR3, as DNA: TGTGCCAGCTCACTCAATCCAGGGGAAACCTACGAGCAGTACTTC. Protein: CASSLNPGETYEQYF.

V usage is TRBV27 and J usage is TRBJ2-1; D may be TRBD2 (5 bases). The CDR3 has 15 amino acids. V lost 6 bases and J lost 1, with 13 bases in between. CDR1 is MNHEY and CDR2 is SMNVEV in the germline V gene (reference sequence). DNA for the CDR3: TGTGCCAGCAGGTACGCGGGCTCGTCCTACAATGAGCAGTTCTTC. Translating gives CASRYAGSSYNEQFF.

Concerning this clone itself: Other DNA sequences in this sample translate to the same CDR3. The chain has TRBV5-1 and TRBJ2-7; D remains unclear. The CDR3 extends over 13 amino acids. Trimming left V 2 bases short and J 2 bases short, with 8 bases between. The germline V gene has CDR1 SGHRS and CDR2 YFSETQ. The CDR3 reads CASSFTGPYEQYF. The CDR3 nucleotides are TGCGCCAGCAGCTTCACGGGTCCCTACGAGCAGTACTTC.

This sequence joins TRBV6-6 and TRBJ2-5; 11 bases map to TRBD2. After removal of 9 bases from V and 4 bases from J, the junction contained 10 bases not matched to a gene. The germline gives CDR1 MNHNY, CDR2 SVGAGI (reference sequence). The CDR3 sequence is 15 residues long. CDR3 region: CASHIPSGGIETQYF. CDR3 in DNA: TGTGCCAGTCATATCCCTAGCGGGGGGATAGAGACCCAGTACTTC.

The CDR3 is CASRNGLAESTDTQYF. The CDR3 DNA reads TGTGCCAGCAGGAACGGACTAGCGGAGTCCACAGATACGCAGTATTTT. J is TRBJ2-3 and V is TRBV6-6; 10 nucleotides align to TRBD2. The trim removed 6 bases at V and 2 bases at J, leaving 8 bases unmatched. The CDR3 consists of 16 residues. Germline V gives CDR1 MNHNY, CDR2 SVGAGI (reference sequence).